The 12 T cell receptor beta chains listed next were all sequenced from one sample in a study of T-cell reconstitution after alpha-beta-depleted transplantation in children. Unique molecular identifiers were incorporated during preparation of the TCRbeta library. One entry per CDR3 protein results from TCRdb running MiXCR on the PCR reads. The sample includes a few hundred thousand distinct CDR3 sequences, approximately 9.7% of them seen just once. Sequenced here: PBMCs from the stem cell graft donor, sampled from the stem cell graft. The receptors originated from a human donor who donated a stem cell graft to a child with SCID.

V and J are TRBV5-1 and TRBJ2-2; no clear D. Germline V lookup: CDR1 SGHRS, CDR2 YFSETQ. Trimming stripped 1 base from V and 6 bases from J, with 13 bases between. This CDR3 has 15 residues. This chain's CDR3 is CASSLLSGIAGELFF. DNA for the CDR3: TGCGCCAGCAGCTTGTTGTCCGGAATCGCCGGGGAGCTGTTTTTT.

Many counts were recorded for this clonotype. The chain combines TRBV12-3 or TRBV12-4 with TRBJ1-5; maybe TRBD1 (6 bases). The CDR3 runs 15 residues. V lost 7 bases to trimming and J lost 4 bases, with 17 bases between them. Written as DNA, the CDR3 is TGTGCCAGCACTTTGAAGGGGGGGGGGAATCAGCCCCAGCATTTT. It translates to CASTLKGGGNQPQHF.

This clonotype was seen repeatedly, ten times or more. V usage is TRBV27 and J usage is TRBJ2-3; D is unresolved. The germline CDR1 and CDR2 sequences are MNHEY and SMNVEV (reference sequence). The CDR3 runs to 17 residues. V was trimmed by 3 bases and J by 1 base, leaving 17 bases between them. The DNA for the CDR3 is TGTGCCAGCAGTTTTAATCATGCGGCATGGGGCACAGATACGCAGTATTTT. Translated, it gives CASSFNHAAWGTDTQYF.

This clonotype has ten or more counts. Here the CDR3 reads CASSLAPGNEQYF. The CDR3, as DNA: TGTGCCAGCAGCTTAGCCCCAGGGAACGAGCAGTACTTC. The J gene is TRBJ2-7, the V gene TRBV7-2, with D possibly being TRBD1 (5 bases). The germline V gene has CDR1 SGHTA and CDR2 FQGNSA. V was pared by 0 bases and J by 5 bases, with 8 bases between. This CDR3 contains 13 residues.

This clonotype was seen only once. At one of its ends the junction is not consistent with the germline gene, which may arise from a read error. The gene calls are TRBV12-3 or TRBV12-4 and TRBJ1-2; D not resolved. The CDR3 length is 14 residues. For the CDR3, the DNA is TGTGCCAGCAGTTTTTCGGCTGCTGACTATGGCGACACCTTC. Residues: CASSFSAADYGDTF.

Comment on this clonotype: A read error may produce the germline difference seen at one junction end. This chain's CDR3 is CASSLRYGRASVYGCTF. CDR3 sequence (DNA): TGTGCCAGCAGTTTACGTTACGGCAGGGCCTCCGTTTATGGCTGCACCTTC. V usage is TRBV12-3 or TRBV12-4 and J usage is TRBJ1-2, with a weak D call TRBD1 (5 bases). This CDR3 has 17 amino acids.

This clonotype was recorded many times. This chain joins TRBV6-1 and TRBJ1-1, with TRBD1 as a possible D gene (5 bases). CDR1 is MNHNS, CDR2 SASEGT, per germline. The V end was cut by 10 bases, the J end by 3 bases, with 15 bases between. The CDR3 loop spans 13 amino acids. CDR3 DNA sequence: TGTGCCACCTGGAGGGGCGGGTACACTGAAGCTTTCTTT. This sequence encodes CATWRGGYTEAFF.

This clonotype was seen ten or more times. The chain is built from TRBV5-1 and TRBJ2-2; D is perhaps TRBD1 or TRBD2 (5 bases each). This CDR3 has 18 amino acids. The V gene's germline CDR1 is SGHRS and CDR2 YFSETQ. Between the trimmed V and J ends, which lost 2 bases and 1 base, there was a span of 18 bases. CDR3 DNA: TGCGCCAGCAGCTTTAAAGGTCAGGGACGGGGGAACACCGGGGAGCTGTTTTTT. Amino acids: CASSFKGQGRGNTGELFF.

The DNA for the CDR3 is TGCGCCAGCAGCGCGAACCCAGAGACCCAGTACTTC. Protein sequence: CASSANPETQYF. The J gene is TRBJ2-5, the V gene TRBV5-1; no firm D call. Germline CDR1 and CDR2: SGHRS and YFSETQ. The CDR3 runs to 12 residues. V lost 4 bases to trimming and J lost 4 bases, with 8 bases between them.

The table lists this clonotype with many counts. This sequence joins TRBV13 and TRBJ2-7, with D possibly TRBD1 on 5 matching bases. The V and J ends lost 3 bases and 5 bases respectively, with 14 bases between them. This CDR3 has 14 residues. The germline V gene encodes CDR1 PRHDT and CDR2 FYEKMQ (reference sequence). CDR3 coding DNA: TGTGCCAGCAGCTTTCCCCAGGGCACCAACGAGCAGTACTTC. Its protein product is CASSFPQGTNEQYF.

This clonotype was seen at least ten times. The chain carries TRBV12-3 or TRBV12-4 and TRBJ2-3; possibly TRBD2 for D (5 bases). V lost 10 bases and J lost 4, with 12 bases in between. CDR3 size: 12 residues. CDR3 DNA sequence: TGTGCCACCCGAGTGCGGGCAGATACGCAGTATTTT. Amino acid sequence: CATRVRADTQYF.

Turning to this clonotype: A much larger clonotype is one base distant, so this may be a read error. The chain is built from TRBV20-1 and TRBJ2-7, with no clear D. The CDR3 covers 13 residues. Trimming pared 6 bases from V and 5 bases from J, leaving 17 bases between. Per germline, CDR1 DFQATT and CDR2 SNEGSKA (reference sequence). CDR3 region: CSAAGSPFHEQYF. CDR3 in DNA: TGCAGTGCCGCCGGGTCCCCTTTTCACGAGCAGTACTTC.